This T cell receptor (beta chain) was identified during a study of CD8 T cells in ankylosing spondylitis. Study observations and caveats: Fewer than 10 highly homologous variants made up a TCR beta motif that seemed to typify ankylosing spondylitis blood.

Libraries of TCR beta came from quantitative 5'-RACE with molecular barcodes. TCRdb analysed the 5' RACE reads with MiXCR anew, one entry per CDR3 protein. The table includes under 950,000 distinct CDR3 sequences, around 19% detected once. This clonotype has more than one count but fewer than ten. Its antigen is not identified. The J segment lost 7 bases and the V segment lost 1 base, leaving 8 bases of the junction unmatched. The CDR3 sequence is 16 residues long. Germline CDR1 and CDR2: SQVTM and ANQGSEA. The sequencing input was blood, either unsorted or a sorted T cell fraction (not recorded which). V and J are TRBV29-1 and TRBJ2-2; TRBD2 matches at 11 bases. The source is a male donor with ankylosing spondylitis. This CDR3 is CSVEASGGFVVGELFF. In DNA form, the CDR3 reads TGCAGCGTTGAAGCTAGCGGGGGGTTTGTGGTCGGGGAGCTGTTTTTT.